This T cell receptor beta chain is drawn from a study of control samples from healthy donors and cancer patients. The CDR3 is 19 amino acids. Germline V gene lookup returns CDR1 SGHKS and CDR2 YYEKEE (reference sequence). V gave up 4 bases and J gave up 0 bases, with 23 bases separating them. Assay: immunoSEQ multiplex PCR; the TCRdb copy retains only in-frame clones and omits some. The sample has over 40,000 clones, 88% seen once; the top ten hold under 45%. The gene calls are TRBV5-5 and TRBJ2-1, with a tentative D call TRBD2 (6 bases). The source of this sequence is a man aged 50 to 59 with head and neck cancer. The sequenced sample consisted of PBMCs. The CDR3 protein is CASSRPTTRYGSSYNEQFF. In nucleotides, the CDR3 is TGTGCCAGCAGCCGACCGACAACACGCTACGGGAGCTCCTACAATGAGCAGTTCTTC.